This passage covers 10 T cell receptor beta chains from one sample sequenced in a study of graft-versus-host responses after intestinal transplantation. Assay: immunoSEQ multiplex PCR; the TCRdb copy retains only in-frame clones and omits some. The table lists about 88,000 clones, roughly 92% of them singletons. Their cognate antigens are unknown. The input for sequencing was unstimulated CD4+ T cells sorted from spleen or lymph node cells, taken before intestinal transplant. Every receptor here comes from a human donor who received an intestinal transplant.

CDR3 in DNA: TGTGCCAGCAGCGTAGCGGGGAGGTACGAGCAGTACTTC. It specifies CASSVAGRYEQYF. The chain recombines TRBV9 with TRBJ2-7; possibly TRBD2 for D (6 bases). The V end was cut by 0 bases, the J end by 4 bases, with 8 bases between. Germline V gives CDR1 SGDLS, CDR2 YYNGEE. There are 13 residues in the CDR3.

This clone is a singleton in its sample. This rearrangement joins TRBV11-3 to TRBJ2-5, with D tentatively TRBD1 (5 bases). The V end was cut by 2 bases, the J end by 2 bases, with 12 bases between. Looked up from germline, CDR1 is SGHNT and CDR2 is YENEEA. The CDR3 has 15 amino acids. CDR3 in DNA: TGTGCCAGCAGCTTATCGTGGCAGGGTCAAGAGACCCAGTACTTC. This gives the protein CASSLSWQGQETQYF.

CDR3 sequence reads: CASSRTLLTDTQYF. CDR3 DNA: TGTGCCAGCAGCCGCACACTATTGACAGATACGCAGTATTTT. The rearrangement links TRBV4-2 to TRBJ2-3; D is ambiguous. V gave up 4 bases and J gave up 3 bases, with 11 bases separating them. Germline V CDR1 and CDR2: LGHNA, YNFKEQ. This CDR3 contains 14 residues.

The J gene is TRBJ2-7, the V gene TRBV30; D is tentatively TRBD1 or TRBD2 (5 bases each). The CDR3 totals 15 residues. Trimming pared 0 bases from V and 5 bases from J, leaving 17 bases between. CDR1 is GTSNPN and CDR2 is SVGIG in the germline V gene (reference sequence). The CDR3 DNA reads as TGTGCCTGGAGTGTACCTAGGCAGGGTAGCGACGAGCAGTACTTC. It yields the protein CAWSVPRQGSDEQYF.

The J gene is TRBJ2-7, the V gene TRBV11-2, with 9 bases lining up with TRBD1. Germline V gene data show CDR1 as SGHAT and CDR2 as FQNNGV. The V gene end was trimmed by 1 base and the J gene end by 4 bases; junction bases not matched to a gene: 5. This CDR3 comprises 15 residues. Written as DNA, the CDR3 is TGTGCCAGCAGCTTAGTGGGACAGGGCAATTACGAGCAGTACTTC. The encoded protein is CASSLVGQGNYEQYF.

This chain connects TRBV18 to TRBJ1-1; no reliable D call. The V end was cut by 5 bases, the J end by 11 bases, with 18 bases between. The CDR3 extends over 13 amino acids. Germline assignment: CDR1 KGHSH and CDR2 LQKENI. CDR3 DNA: TGTGCCAGCTCAGAGGCACTTCCCCCCTCGGCTTTCTTT. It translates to CASSEALPPSAFF.

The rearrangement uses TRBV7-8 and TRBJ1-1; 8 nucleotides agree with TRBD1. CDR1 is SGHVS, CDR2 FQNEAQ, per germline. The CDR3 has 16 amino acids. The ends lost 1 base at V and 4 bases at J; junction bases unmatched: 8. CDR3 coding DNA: TGTGCCAGCAGCTTAGGGGCCCAGGGGGCAGCCACTGAAGCTTTCTTT. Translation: CASSLGAQGAATEAFF.

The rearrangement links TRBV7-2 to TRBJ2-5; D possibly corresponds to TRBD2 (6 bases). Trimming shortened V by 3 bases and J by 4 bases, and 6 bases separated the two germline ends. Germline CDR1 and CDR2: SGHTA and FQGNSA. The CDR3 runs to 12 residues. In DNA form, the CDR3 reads TGTGCCAGCAGCTTTAGCGGAGAGACCCAGTACTTC. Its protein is CASSFSGETQYF.

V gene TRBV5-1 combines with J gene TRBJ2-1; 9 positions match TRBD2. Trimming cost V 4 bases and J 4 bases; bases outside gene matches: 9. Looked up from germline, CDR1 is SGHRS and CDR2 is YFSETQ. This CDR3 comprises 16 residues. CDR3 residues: CASSPNAGGIYNEQFF. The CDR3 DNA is TGCGCCAGCAGCCCAAACGCGGGAGGGATATACAATGAGCAGTTCTTC.

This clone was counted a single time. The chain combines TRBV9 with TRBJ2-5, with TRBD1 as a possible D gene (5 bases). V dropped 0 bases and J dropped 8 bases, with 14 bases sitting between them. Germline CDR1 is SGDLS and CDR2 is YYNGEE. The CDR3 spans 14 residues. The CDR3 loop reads CASSVAGRAATQYF. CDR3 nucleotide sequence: TGTGCCAGCAGCGTAGCTGGCAGGGCTGCCACCCAGTACTTC. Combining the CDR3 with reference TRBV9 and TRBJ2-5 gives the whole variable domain DSGVTQTPKHLITATGQRVTLRCSPRSGDLSVYWYQQSLDQGLQFLIQYYNGEERAKGNILERFSAQQFPDLHSELNLSSLELGDSALYFCASSVAGRAATQYFGPGTRLLVL.